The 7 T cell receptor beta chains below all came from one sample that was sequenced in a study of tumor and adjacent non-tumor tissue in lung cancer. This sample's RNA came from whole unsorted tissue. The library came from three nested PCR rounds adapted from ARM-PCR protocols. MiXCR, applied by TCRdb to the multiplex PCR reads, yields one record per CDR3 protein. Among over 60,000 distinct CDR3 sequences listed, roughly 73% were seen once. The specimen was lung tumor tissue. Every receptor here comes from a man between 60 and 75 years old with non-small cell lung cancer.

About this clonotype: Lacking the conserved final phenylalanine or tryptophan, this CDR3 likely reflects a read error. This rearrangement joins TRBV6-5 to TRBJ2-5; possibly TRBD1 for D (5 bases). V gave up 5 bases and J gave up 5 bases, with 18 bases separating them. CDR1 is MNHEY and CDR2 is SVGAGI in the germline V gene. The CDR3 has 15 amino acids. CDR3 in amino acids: CASSPNQGLRETQYL. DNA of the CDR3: TGTGCCAGCAGTCCTAACCAGGGCCTCAGGGAGACCCAGTACCTC.

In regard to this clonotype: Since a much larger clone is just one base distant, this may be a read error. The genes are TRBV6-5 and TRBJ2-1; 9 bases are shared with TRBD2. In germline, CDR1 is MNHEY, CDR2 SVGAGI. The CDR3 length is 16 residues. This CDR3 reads CAGSDLAGKFYNELFF. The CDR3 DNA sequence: TGTGCCGGCAGTGATCTAGCGGGAAAATTCTACAATGAGCTGTTCTTC.

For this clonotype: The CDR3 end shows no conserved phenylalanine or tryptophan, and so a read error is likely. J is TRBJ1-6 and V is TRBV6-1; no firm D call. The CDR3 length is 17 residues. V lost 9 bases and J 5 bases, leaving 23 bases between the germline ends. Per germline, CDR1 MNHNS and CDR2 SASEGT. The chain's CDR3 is CASGEAGFLTDNSPLHI. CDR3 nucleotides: TGTGCCAGTGGTGAAGCGGGGTTTCTAACCGATAATTCACCCCTCCACATT.

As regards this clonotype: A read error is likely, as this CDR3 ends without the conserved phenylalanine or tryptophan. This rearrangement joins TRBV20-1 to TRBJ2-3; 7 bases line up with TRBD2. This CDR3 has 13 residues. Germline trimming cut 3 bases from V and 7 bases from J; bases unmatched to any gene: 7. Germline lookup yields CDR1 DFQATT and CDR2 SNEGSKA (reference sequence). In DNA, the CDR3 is TGCAGTGCTAGTCCTGGGACTAAGCATACGCAGTATATT. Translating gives CSASPGTKHTQYI.

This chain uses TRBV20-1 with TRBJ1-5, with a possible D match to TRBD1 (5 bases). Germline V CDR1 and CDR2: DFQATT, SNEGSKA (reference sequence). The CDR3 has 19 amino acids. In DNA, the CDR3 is TGCAGAGCTGAGGGCGCCAGGACACTGAGTTGGTATAGCAATCAGCCCCAGCATTTT. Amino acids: CRAEGARTLSWYSNQPQHF.

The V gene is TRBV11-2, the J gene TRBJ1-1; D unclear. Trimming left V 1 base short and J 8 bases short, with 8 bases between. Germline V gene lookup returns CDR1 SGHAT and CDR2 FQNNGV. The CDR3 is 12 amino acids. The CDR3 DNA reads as TGTGCCAGCAGCTTAGGGGTTGGGGAAGCTTTCTTT. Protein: CASSLGVGEAFF.

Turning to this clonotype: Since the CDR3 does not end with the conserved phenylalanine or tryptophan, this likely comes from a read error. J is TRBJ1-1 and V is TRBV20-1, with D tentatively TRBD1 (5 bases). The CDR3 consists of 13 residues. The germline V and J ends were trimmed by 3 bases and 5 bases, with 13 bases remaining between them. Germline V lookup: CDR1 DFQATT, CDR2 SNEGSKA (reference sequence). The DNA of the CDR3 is TGCAGTGCTAGTCGGGGGAGAGGTACTGAAGCTTTCCTT. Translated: CSASRGRGTEAFL.